This T cell receptor beta chain was profiled in a study of blood T cell repertoires in COVID-19. This clone was observed a handful of times. Those enrolled, adults aged roughly 18 to 89 years, came from around 24 US areas. Allocation to cohorts depended on clinical history reported by the participants. Two negative PCRs, clearance, or symptom resolution were required of recovered Cohort 3 donors. Sequenced by immunoSEQ multiplex PCR; TCRdb stores in-frame clones only, minus some. Among 150,000 to 200,000 clones listed, 80% were seen once. Germline V gives CDR1 MNHEY, CDR2 SMNVEV (reference sequence). Unmatched junction bases numbered 6, after V lost 5 bases and J lost 5 bases. The CDR3 totals 14 residues.

The chain employs TRBV27 and TRBJ1-1; TRBD1 aligns across 9 bases. This TCR derives from a man aged 40-49 years who had recovered from COVID-19. Sequences were obtained from PBMCs or T cells enriched from blood (not recorded which). The chain's CDR3 is CASSHTGGRTEAFF. The CDR3 coding sequence is TGTGCCAGCAGTCATACAGGGGGCCGTACTGAAGCTTTCTTT.